This is a list of T cell receptor beta chains from one sample in a study of control samples from healthy donors and cancer patients. TCRdb's table, derived via immunoSEQ multiplex PCR, lists solely in-frame clones and lacks some. The sample has roughly 88,000 clones; roughly 90% are singletons. What was sequenced was blood. The source is a woman in her 30s in good health. Both conserved end residues are trimmed from each CDR3. Each record gives: V gene, J gene, CDR3 protein.

V: TRBV7-9; J: TRBJ1-5; CDR3: TSSPTGGGPGSNQPQH
V: TRBV7-6; J: TRBJ2-3; CDR3: ASSRDGPTDTQY
V: TRBV19; J: TRBJ2-3; CDR3: ASSSLAGGVTDTQY
V: TRBV30; J: TRBJ2-2; CDR3: AWSQGPGELF
V: TRBV6-5; J: TRBJ1-6; CDR3: ASNQDISNSPLH
V: TRBV4-1; J: TRBJ1-1; CDR3: ASSRKRGQVAGEAF
V: TRBV30; J: TRBJ2-1; CDR3: AWTGTSGPNNEQF
V: TRBV10-3; J: TRBJ1-1; CDR3: AISAGTEAF
V: TRBV5-1; J: TRBJ2-7; CDR3: ASSLAAQTSDGEQY
V: TRBV27; J: TRBJ1-2; CDR3: ASSTEGGLLGYT
V: TRBV5-1; J: TRBJ1-1; CDR3: ASSLSSLPEAF
V: TRBV25-1; J: TRBJ1-2; CDR3: ASSEFEGYT
V: TRBV11-2; J: TRBJ2-5; CDR3: ASSLDPGGGEAQY
V: TRBV15; J: TRBJ2-4; CDR3: ATSKGQGAKNIQY
V: TRBV5-1; J: TRBJ2-2; CDR3: ASSQDFTGELF
V: TRBV19; J: TRBJ2-2; CDR3: ASSIGLLSGTGELF
V: TRBV10-3; J: TRBJ1-3; CDR3: AIRGWGEGGRNPGNTIY
V: TRBV29-1; J: TRBJ2-3; CDR3: SSWGWSGRFLETDTQY
V: TRBV15; J: TRBJ2-7; CDR3: ATSRQTGPYEQY
V: TRBV5-1; J: TRBJ2-7; CDR3: ASSLVAGTYEQY
V: TRBV12-3/TRBV12-4; J: TRBJ1-1; CDR3: ASSWSNARAF
V: TRBV28; J: TRBJ1-1; CDR3: ASSLWSLRNTEAF
V: TRBV5-4; J: TRBJ1-6; CDR3: ASSLSGTGQSPLH
V: TRBV15; J: TRBJ2-1; CDR3: ATSRVLGDRGLYEQF
V: TRBV27; J: TRBJ1-1; CDR3: ATHRQLNTEAF
V: TRBV25-1; J: TRBJ2-2; CDR3: ASSIYGSRTGELF
V: TRBV7-9; J: TRBJ1-2; CDR3: ASSHMDRGVGYT
V: TRBV20-1; J: TRBJ1-1; CDR3: SAFLNTEAF
V: TRBV28; J: TRBJ1-2; CDR3: ASSPGVYYGYT
V: TRBV11-2; J: TRBJ2-2; CDR3: ASSLVGQGTGELF
V: TRBV27; J: TRBJ1-5; CDR3: ASSQHLVGEGDQPQH